These T cell receptor beta chains were read from a single sample in a study of tumor-infiltrating lymphocytes in localized non-small cell lung cancer. Only in-frame clones appear in the TCRdb table, and some are missing; sequencing was by immunoSEQ multiplex PCR. The sample has about 29,000 clones; approximately 85% are singletons. Input material: lung tumor tissue. These receptors all stem from a human donor with non-small cell lung cancer. CDR3s include the opening cysteine and the closing phenylalanine or tryptophan. Each record gives: J gene, clone size, V gene, D gene, CDR3 DNA, CDR3 protein. A D gene is named only where the DNA matches it firmly. The listing skips clone size in some rows; elsewhere it reads once, few, many or a size class.

TRBJ1-2 | - | TRBV14 | - | TGTGCCAGCAGCCATCCCCCGGGGGGTATAGGCTACACCTTC | CASSHPPGGIGYTF
TRBJ2-7 | - | TRBV19 | - | TGTGCCACCAGGGGGGATCTCTCCTACGAGCAGTACTTC | CATRGDLSYEQYF
TRBJ1-1 | - | TRBV6-6 | - | TGTGCCAGCAGTGCTTCAGTCAACACTGAAGCTTTCTTT | CASSASVNTEAFF
TRBJ1-4 | few | TRBV7-2 | TRBD1 | TGTGCCAGCAGCTCAACCGGGACAGAAAATGAAAAACTGTTTTTT | CASSSTGTENEKLFF
TRBJ2-3 | - | TRBV6-4 | TRBD1 | TGTGCCAGCAGCAGGACAGGGGAAGGATATACGCAGTATTTT | CASSRTGEGYTQYF
TRBJ1-1 | - | TRBV30 | - | TGTGCCTGGAGTGTACTTAACTCCCGGGGAAAAGGAGCTTTCTTT | CAWSVLNSRGKGAFF
TRBJ1-2 | few | TRBV4-2 | TRBD1 | TGTGCCAGCAGCCAAGTTCGGACAGGGGAAGGCTACACCTTC | CASSQVRTGEGYTF
TRBJ1-2 | - | TRBV6-6 | TRBD1 | TGTGCCAGCAGTTCCGGGACAGGGTGGTATGGCTACACCTTC | CASSSGTGWYGYTF
TRBJ2-7 | - | TRBV2 | - | TGTGCCAGCAAGCGTCTCGACTCCTACGAGCAGTACTTC | CASKRLDSYEQYF
TRBJ1-1 | few | TRBV7-9 | TRBD1 | TGTGCCAGCGGGGACAGGGGGGGTGACACTGAAGCTTTCTTT | CASGDRGGDTEAFF
TRBJ2-7 | - | TRBV6-5 | - | TGTGCCAGCAGTACCGGACCAACCTACGAGCAGTACTTC | CASSTGPTYEQYF
TRBJ1-4 | - | TRBV30 | - | TGTGCCTACCGGCAGGGTTTGGATGAAAAACTGTTTTTT | CAYRQGLDEKLFF
TRBJ1-5 | - | TRBV19 | TRBD1 | TGTGCCAGTAGTTTACTTTTCCTGGGACAGGGCGTTGAGCCCCAGCATTTT | CASSLLFLGQGVEPQHF
TRBJ1-2 | few | TRBV5-1 | - | TGCGCCAGCAGCCTCGACATTGCGAACTATGGCTACACCTTC | CASSLDIANYGYTF
TRBJ2-7 | once | TRBV6-1 | TRBD1 | TGTGCCGTCGAGGGGGCGCTGATCCCCTACGAGCAGTACTTC | CAVEGALIPYEQYF
TRBJ1-5 | - | TRBV19 | - | TGTGCCAGTAGTATAGATCAGGCACAGCCTGTAGAGTCCCAGCATTTT | CASSIDQAQPVESQHF
TRBJ1-4 | - | TRBV29-1 | - | TGCAGCGTTGAAATCGCTGGGACCCATAATGAAAAACTGTTTTTT | CSVEIAGTHNEKLFF
TRBJ2-6 | - | TRBV9 | - | TGTGCCAGCAGCGTCAGCGGCGGGTCGGCTGGGGCCAACGTCCTGACTTTC | CASSVSGGSAGANVLTF
TRBJ2-7 | - | TRBV27 | - | TGTGCCAGCAACGCCCGCGGCGGGCGGTCGTACGAGCAGTACTTC | CASNARGGRSYEQYF
TRBJ1-2 | few | TRBV14 | - | TGTGCCAGCAGCGAAGGGACTTCGCTCGGGGGCTACACCTTC | CASSEGTSLGGYTF
TRBJ1-6 | - | TRBV16 | - | TGTGCCAGCAGCCAATCCACGGTTAATTCACCCCTCCACTTT | CASSQSTVNSPLHF
TRBJ1-3 | medium-sized | TRBV5-4 | - | TGTGCCAGCAGCTTACAGGCCGACTCTGGAAACACCATATATTTT | CASSLQADSGNTIYF
TRBJ2-2 | - | TRBV18 | - | TGTGCCAGCTCACCACCAAGGGGATCCACCGGGGAGCTGTTTTTT | CASSPPRGSTGELFF
TRBJ2-3 | - | TRBV7-8 | - | TGTGCCAGCAGCCCAAGCGGGCAGGGTACGCAGTATTTT | CASSPSGQGTQYF
TRBJ2-7 | once | TRBV10-3 | - | TGTGCCATCAGTGAGTCCGGCGCCGGCAGGCAAGGGAATCAGTACTTC | CAISESGAGRQGNQYF
TRBJ1-1 | - | TRBV5-1 | TRBD1 | TGCGCCAGCAGCTTGGCCCGGGGACAGGGGAACACTGAAGCTTTCTTT | CASSLARGQGNTEAFF
TRBJ1-1 | - | TRBV5-1 | TRBD1 | TGCGCCAGCAGCGGTGGGCAGGGGGCGCAATCTGAAGCTTTCTTT | CASSGGQGAQSEAFF
TRBJ2-7 | - | TRBV7-6 | TRBD1 | TGTGCCAGCAGCCAGGACAGGGGGCCCTACGAGCAGTACTTC | CASSQDRGPYEQYF
TRBJ1-1 | - | TRBV6-1 | - | TGTGCCAGCACACAGATAAAGGGCACTGAAGCTTTCTTT | CASTQIKGTEAFF
TRBJ2-1 | - | TRBV27 | - | TGTGCCAGCAGCCCCCTCTACAAGCCCCATGAGCAGTTCTTC | CASSPLYKPHEQFF
TRBJ2-7 | - | TRBV7-2 | - | TGTGCCAGCAGCCGAGAGGCCAGCTCCTACGAGCAGTACTTC | CASSREASSYEQYF
TRBJ1-4 | - | TRBV10-1 | TRBD1 | TGCGCCAGCAGCGGGGACAGGGCAAGCGGATTAGGGGATGAAAAACTGTTTTTT | CASSGDRASGLGDEKLFF
TRBJ2-2 | - | TRBV7-7 | - | TGTGCTAGCAGCCCGACTAGACCCGAGAACACCGGGGAGCTGTTTTTT | CASSPTRPENTGELFF
TRBJ1-1 | - | TRBV9 | TRBD1 | TGTGCCAGCAGCCCCGGACAGGGCCTACCTGAAGCTTTCTTT | CASSPGQGLPEAFF
TRBJ1-4 | - | TRBV29-1 | - | TGCAGCGTTGTTAAAGGGAATGAAAAACTGTTTTTT | CSVVKGNEKLFF
TRBJ1-1 | - | TRBV9 | - | TGTGCCAGCAGCGTAGCCCTTACCTACACTGAAGCTTTCTTT | CASSVALTYTEAFF
TRBJ2-3 | - | TRBV4-3 | - | TGCGCCAGCAGCCCCGGGGGTAGCACAGATACGCAGTATTTT | CASSPGGSTDTQYF
TRBJ2-4 | few | TRBV14 | - | TGTGCCAGCAGCCAGGCCCCTCTGGGCATTCAGTACTTC | CASSQAPLGIQYF
TRBJ2-3 | - | TRBV7-2 | - | TGTGCCAGCAGCTTATCGGCTCCGGGGAACACAGATACGCAGTATTTT | CASSLSAPGNTDTQYF
TRBJ1-5 | - | TRBV7-8 | TRBD1 | TGTGCCAGCAGTCGCACAGGGGGTTTTGGCAATCAGCCCCAGCATTTT | CASSRTGGFGNQPQHF
TRBJ1-5 | - | TRBV27 | TRBD1 | TGTGCCAGCAGTCAGACAGGGCTCAATCAGCCCCAGCATTTT | CASSQTGLNQPQHF
TRBJ2-7 | once | TRBV14 | - | TGTGCCAGCAGCCAAGTGATTCGAGGCGAGCAGTACTTC | CASSQVIRGEQYF
TRBJ2-7 | - | TRBV30 | - | TGTGCCGGAGGGAGGACGGAGGGCGTTAAGCAGTACTTC | CAGGRTEGVKQYF
TRBJ2-1 | few | TRBV12-5 | - | TGTGCTAGTGGTTTGGTACTGGGGACAAACTCCTACAATGAGCAGTTCTTC | CASGLVLGTNSYNEQFF
TRBJ2-5 | - | TRBV9 | TRBD2 | TGTGCCAGCAGCGTACTAGCGGGGGGGCCTTGGGAGACCCAGTACTTC | CASSVLAGGPWETQYF
TRBJ1-2 | - | TRBV19 | TRBD1 | TGTGCCACCCTTTCCATGGGGACAGGGTATTCTGGCTACACCTTC | CATLSMGTGYSGYTF
TRBJ1-4 | - | TRBV14 | - | TGTGCCAGCAGCCACGTTACAGGTGAAAAACTGTTTTTT | CASSHVTGEKLFF
TRBJ2-5 | - | TRBV14 | TRBD2 | TGTGCCAGCAGCCAGGCAAGGGGTAGCGGGGCGCGAGAGACCCAGTACTTC | CASSQARGSGARETQYF
TRBJ2-6 | - | TRBV19 | - | TGTGCCAGTAGTACAGGGTCCAACTCTGGGGCCAACGTCCTGACTTTC | CASSTGSNSGANVLTF
TRBJ1-5 | - | TRBV28 | TRBD1 | TGTGCCAGCGGGACAGTAGATCAGCCCCAGCATTTT | CASGTVDQPQHF
TRBJ1-2 | - | TRBV4-3 | - | TGCGCCAGCAGCCACCGGGACGTGGGCTACACCTTC | CASSHRDVGYTF
TRBJ1-4 | - | TRBV4-3 | - | TGCGCCAGCAGCCAAGATCGCATATCTAATGAAAAACTGTTTTTT | CASSQDRISNEKLFF
TRBJ2-5 | - | TRBV6-1 | - | TGTGCCAGCAGTGAAAGAGGAGAGACCCAGTACTTC | CASSERGETQYF
TRBJ2-2 | - | TRBV5-6 | TRBD2 | TGTGCCAGCAGCGACGGGACTAGAAATCCCGGGGAGCTGTTTTTT | CASSDGTRNPGELFF
TRBJ2-1 | - | TRBV7-3 | - | TGTGCCAGCAGCTTAGTTTACGGGGGTATCTACAATGAGCAGTTCTTC | CASSLVYGGIYNEQFF
TRBJ1-5 | - | TRBV4-3 | - | TGCGCCAGCAGCCAAGATCGCGGGGCAGGGAGTTCCAATCAGCCCCAGCATTTT | CASSQDRGAGSSNQPQHF